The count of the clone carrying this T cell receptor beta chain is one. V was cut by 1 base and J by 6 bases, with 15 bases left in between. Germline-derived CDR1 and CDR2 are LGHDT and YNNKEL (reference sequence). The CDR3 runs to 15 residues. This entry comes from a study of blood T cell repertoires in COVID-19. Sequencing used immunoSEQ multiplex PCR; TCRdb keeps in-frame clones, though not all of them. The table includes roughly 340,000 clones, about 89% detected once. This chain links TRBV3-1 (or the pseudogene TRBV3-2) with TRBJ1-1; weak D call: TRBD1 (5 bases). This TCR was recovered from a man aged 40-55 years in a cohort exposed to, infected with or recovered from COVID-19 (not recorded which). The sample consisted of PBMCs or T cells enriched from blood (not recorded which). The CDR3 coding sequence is TGTGCCAGCAGCCAAGGAGGAGGGGTTATCGCTGAAGCTTTCTTT. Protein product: CASSQGGGVIAEAFF.